The T cell receptor (beta chain) under discussion was sequenced for a study of sequential checkpoint blockade in melanoma. Study context: Patients were randomized 1:1 to nivolumab-then-ipilimumab or ipilimumab-then-nivolumab first-line.

Germline V gives CDR1 SEHNR, CDR2 FQNEAQ (reference sequence). CDR3 length: 12 residues. With 4 bases removed from V and 2 bases from J, the gap between germline ends came to 3 bases. This table comes from immunoSEQ multiplex PCR, and its TCRdb copy is limited to in-frame clones, with some not included. The table has about 29,000 clones, roughly 76% seen once. Treatment: randomized to nivolumab then ipilimumab (arm A) or the reverse (arm B). The TCR sequence derives from a human donor with melanoma. Sequencing used CD8+ T cells sorted from blood (inferred from file names), obtained from a patient given nivolumab and ipilimumab in sequence. V is TRBV7-9 and J is TRBJ1-5, with unresolved D. CDR3: CASSSGNQPQHF. The DNA for the CDR3 is TGTGCCAGCAGCTCGGGCAATCAGCCCCAGCATTTT.